This T cell receptor (beta chain) appears in the sequencing data of a study of T cell responses to AZD1222 COVID-19 vaccine. Libraries were prepared by immunoSEQ multiplex PCR; TCRdb keeps only in-frame clonotypes and omits some of them. The top ten hold about 17% of the sample, which has tens of thousands of clones, roughly 84% seen once. The CDR3 consists of 16 residues. Trimming removed 1 base from V and 4 bases from J; junction bases left unmatched: 5. Germline CDR1 and CDR2: MGHRA and YSYEKL. This chain connects TRBV4-1 to TRBJ2-3; TRBD1 agrees at 10 bases. This TCR was recovered from an adult who received the AZD1222 COVID-19 vaccine. The input for sequencing was peripheral blood, taken 28 days after the second AZD1222 dose. CDR3 nucleotides: TGCGCCAGCAGCCAAGGAGGGACAGGGGTACCAGATACGCAGTATTTT. It encodes CASSQGGTGVPDTQYF.